Listed below are T cell receptor beta chains from one sample, sequenced in a study of long-term antiretroviral therapy in people with HIV. Method: immunoSEQ multiplex PCR; TCRdb's copy keeps in-frame clones and lacks some. The sample lists about 23,000 clones; around 85% were seen once. The source material was unsorted PBMCs, sampled 1.5 years after starting antiretroviral therapy. The receptors originated from a man in his thirties or forties with HIV. The CDR3 runs from the conserved cysteine through the conserved F or W. The order of the fields is V gene, D gene, J gene, clone size, CDR3 protein, CDR3 DNA. A D gene is named only where the DNA matches it firmly. Size tells how often a clone was seen (once, few, many) or the class of an expanded clone, and some rows leave it out.

TRBV19,-,TRBJ1-3,once,CASSIEGSSGNTIYF,TGTGCCAGTAGTATAGAAGGAAGCTCTGGAAACACCATATATTTT
TRBV21-1,-,TRBJ1-3,few,CASIQGNSGNTIYF,TGTGCCAGCATCCAGGGCAACTCTGGAAACACCATATATTTT
TRBV6-1,-,TRBJ1-2,-,CASSEGQANNYGYTF,TGTGCCAGCAGTGAGGGCCAAGCTAATAACTATGGCTACACCTTC
TRBV6-1,TRBD1,TRBJ2-5,-,CASSEAPRGPQTQYF,TGTGCCAGCAGTGAAGCCCCCAGGGGGCCTCAGACCCAGTACTTC
TRBV28,TRBD2,TRBJ2-7,-,CASPPRSGANHEQYF,TGTGCCAGCCCCCCGCGTAGCGGGGCCAACCACGAGCAGTACTTC
TRBV21-1,-,TRBJ1-2,-,CASSKSDYGYTF,TGTGCCAGCAGCAAAAGCGACTATGGCTACACCTTC
TRBV30,-,TRBJ2-1,-,CAWGGLLDREQFF,TGTGCCTGGGGCGGGCTCCTAGATCGGGAGCAGTTCTTC
TRBV9,-,TRBJ1-3,-,CASSVDSTHHGNTIYF,TGTGCCAGCAGCGTAGACAGCACCCACCACGGAAACACCATATATTTT
TRBV28,-,TRBJ1-2,few,CASSSSSGGGYTF,TGTGCCAGCAGTTCCTCGTCCGGCGGGGGCTACACCTTC
TRBV6-1,TRBD2,TRBJ2-7,-,CASSTLAGGFYEQYF,TGTGCCAGCAGTACACTAGCGGGGGGTTTCTACGAGCAGTACTTC
TRBV28,TRBD1,TRBJ1-2,-,CASSPGQGGGYTF,TGTGCCAGCAGTCCCGGACAGGGGGGTGGCTACACCTTC
TRBV29-1,TRBD2,TRBJ2-1,-,CSLSGGSEQFF,TGCAGCCTGAGCGGGGGGAGTGAGCAGTTCTTC
TRBV7-6,-,TRBJ2-2,medium-sized,CASSLEEHTGELFF,TGTGCCAGCAGCTTAGAAGAACACACCGGGGAGCTGTTTTTT
TRBV30,-,TRBJ1-2,-,CAWSALDRSAYTF,TGTGCCTGGAGTGCTTTGGACAGAAGTGCCTACACCTTC
TRBV29-1,TRBD2,TRBJ2-7,-,CSVEEGGGVSYEQYF,TGCAGCGTTGAAGAGGGTGGGGGGGTTTCCTACGAGCAGTACTTC
TRBV29-1,TRBD1,TRBJ1-3,-,CSVTLRDRGSGNTIYF,TGCAGCGTTACTCTACGGGACAGGGGATCTGGAAACACCATATATTTT
TRBV28,-,TRBJ1-4,-,CASSLGPKGGLGDEKLFF,TGTGCCAGCAGTTTAGGACCTAAGGGTGGATTGGGAGATGAAAAACTGTTTTTT
TRBV18,-,TRBJ1-5,-,CASSPGTDSNQPQHF,TGTGCCAGCTCACCTGGAACGGATAGCAATCAGCCCCAGCATTTT
TRBV20-1,TRBD1,TRBJ1-2,-,CSADRGYGYTF,TGCAGTGCCGACAGGGGCTATGGCTACACCTTC
TRBV6-4,-,TRBJ2-7,once,CASSTGLSGVSDYEQYF,TGTGCCAGCAGTACAGGGCTTTCAGGGGTGAGCGACTACGAGCAGTACTTC
TRBV9,-,TRBJ2-7,-,CASSRGGQGVRSYEQYF,TGTGCCAGCAGCCGGGGGGGACAGGGCGTGCGGTCCTACGAGCAGTACTTC
TRBV25-1,-,TRBJ1-1,once,CASSEWKGEVTEAFF,TGTGCCAGCAGTGAATGGAAAGGGGAGGTCACTGAAGCTTTCTTT
TRBV5-4,-,TRBJ1-5,-,CASSFQRGGGGPNQPQHF,TGTGCCAGCAGCTTTCAGAGGGGTGGGGGGGGCCCCAATCAGCCCCAGCATTTT
TRBV6-5,-,TRBJ2-6,-,CASSYTEGANVLTF,TGTGCCAGCAGTTACACAGAAGGGGCCAACGTCCTGACTTTC
TRBV2,TRBD2,TRBJ2-3,-,CASSEGGLASDTQYF,TGTGCCAGCAGTGAAGGGGGACTAGCGAGTGATACGCAGTATTTT
TRBV5-1,-,TRBJ2-5,-,CASSLEALQGETQYF,TGCGCCAGCAGCTTGGAAGCCCTACAGGGAGAGACCCAGTACTTC
TRBV7-2,-,TRBJ2-7,-,CASSSQGYEQYF,TGTGCCAGCAGCTCGCAGGGGTACGAGCAGTACTTC
TRBV25-1,-,TRBJ2-1,-,CASSEYETVYNEQFF,TGTGCCAGCAGTGAATATGAGACAGTCTACAATGAGCAGTTCTTC
TRBV9,TRBD1,TRBJ1-5,-,CASSRQDRLGQPQHF,TGTGCCAGCAGCCGCCAGGACAGGCTCGGTCAGCCCCAGCATTTT
TRBV5-1,TRBD1,TRBJ1-2,-,CASSSDRANYGYTF,TGCGCCAGCAGCTCCGACAGGGCTAACTATGGCTACACCTTC
TRBV9,TRBD2,TRBJ2-2,-,CASSVVTGGTGELFF,TGTGCCAGCAGCGTAGTGACGGGAGGAACCGGGGAGCTGTTTTTT
TRBV13,-,TRBJ1-2,once,CASSSDETLYGYTF,TGTGCCAGCAGCTCGGACGAGACCCTCTATGGCTACACCTTC
TRBV6-6,TRBD2,TRBJ2-3,-,CASSYSTSGTSDTQYF,TGTGCCAGCAGTTACTCGACTAGCGGGACGTCAGATACGCAGTATTTT
TRBV7-2,TRBD2,TRBJ2-3,-,CASSLALAGGTDTQYF,TGTGCCAGCAGCTTAGCACTAGCGGGAGGCACAGATACGCAGTATTTT
TRBV7-7,TRBD1,TRBJ2-7,-,CASSRGQDSSYEQYF,TGTGCTAGCAGCCGCGGACAGGATAGCTCCTACGAGCAGTACTTC
TRBV28,-,TRBJ1-6,medium-sized,CASSFRTDLYYNSPLHF,TGTGCCAGCAGTTTCCGGACAGACCTCTACTATAATTCACCCCTCCACTTT
TRBV4-2,-,TRBJ2-7,-,CASSQVALGSVEQYF,TGTGCCAGCAGCCAAGTGGCCTTGGGGTCGGTGGAGCAGTACTTC
TRBV2,TRBD1,TRBJ2-7,-,CASSEGQGSSYEQYF,TGTGCCAGCAGTGAGGGACAGGGAAGTTCCTACGAGCAGTACTTC
TRBV4-3,-,TRBJ1-1,-,CASSQVMNTEAFF,TGCGCCAGCAGCCAAGTCATGAACACTGAAGCTTTCTTT
TRBV7-9,-,TRBJ1-5,-,CASSYDSNNQPQHF,TGTGCCAGCAGCTACGACAGCAACAATCAGCCCCAGCATTTT
TRBV18,-,TRBJ2-5,-,CASSRSGTGQETQYF,TGTGCCAGCTCACGCTCCGGGACCGGACAAGAGACCCAGTACTTC
TRBV7-2,-,TRBJ2-1,-,CASSPRTAPYNEQFF,TGTGCCAGCAGCCCCCGGACGGCCCCCTACAATGAGCAGTTCTTC